Below are 5 T cell receptor beta chains sequenced from a single sample in a study of blood T cell repertoires in COVID-19. Method: immunoSEQ multiplex PCR; TCRdb's copy keeps in-frame clones and lacks some. The sample contains some 230,000 clones, almost 85% of which appear only once. The source material was PBMCs or T cells enriched from blood (not recorded which). These receptors were taken from a man aged 35-49 years who had recovered from COVID-19.

This sequence joins TRBV19 and TRBJ2-1; D is undetermined. V was pared by 6 bases and J by 3 bases, with 12 bases between. CDR3 length: 14 amino acids. Germline CDR1 LNHDA, CDR2 SQIVND (reference sequence). As DNA, the CDR3 is TGTGCCAGTAGCAGAGACTTAAACTACAATGAGCAGTTCTTC. Amino acids: CASSRDLNYNEQFF.

The genes are TRBV29-1 and TRBJ1-1, with D possibly matching TRBD1 (5 bases). Germline assignment: CDR1 SQVTM and CDR2 ANQGSEA. V lost 4 bases and J lost 2, with 8 bases in between. The CDR3 covers 12 residues. The CDR3 loop is CSVGQRNTEAFF. The DNA of the CDR3 is TGCAGCGTTGGACAGAGAAACACTGAAGCTTTCTTT.

This clone showed up just once. The V gene is TRBV7-7, the J gene TRBJ2-2; weak D call: TRBD2 (6 bases). The V end was cut by 4 bases, the J end by 1 base, with 13 bases between. The CDR3 is 16 amino acids. Germline V CDR1 and CDR2: SSHAT, FNYEAQ (reference sequence). The CDR3 loop reads CASSSLVGGNTGELFF. Here the CDR3 DNA reads TGTGCCAGCAGCTCCCTTGTGGGGGGGAACACCGGGGAGCTGTTTTTT.

The chain is built from TRBV27 and TRBJ1-6; D perhaps matches TRBD1 (6 bases). The V gene lost 4 bases and the J gene lost 6 bases, with 16 bases spanning the gap. Germline CDR1 is MNHEY and CDR2 is SMNVEV (reference sequence). This CDR3 has 16 residues. CDR3 in amino acids: CASSSQTGAPNSPLHF. The CDR3 bases are TGTGCCAGCAGTTCCCAGACAGGTGCCCCTAATTCACCCCTCCACTTT.

The chain uses TRBV10-3 and TRBJ1-4; 8 bases match TRBD1. Looked up from germline, CDR1 is ENHRY and CDR2 is SYGVKD. V lost 8 bases, J lost 3 bases, and 11 bases stayed unmatched. There are 16 residues in the CDR3. The CDR3 loop is CAIGGQDPRANEKLFF. The CDR3 DNA reads TGTGCCATCGGGGGACAGGACCCACGGGCTAATGAAAAACTGTTTTTT.